This T cell receptor beta chain was sequenced in a study of blood T cell repertoires in COVID-19. Study as a whole: Sites across the United States, Italy and Spain contributed samples from acute and convalescent COVID-19. PBMCs, B-cell-depleted T cells, or T cells were the source of the cDNA or gDNA that made up the material.

Original methodology: Cell counts per sample came from amplifying reference gene primers. Repertoires were generated with immunoSEQ multiplex PCR, while TCRdb's copy carries only in-frame clones and drops some. Clonal size and the V and J genes are those of that table, whereas D and trimming came from the DNA. Of about 220,000 clones listed, over 60% were seen once; the top ten hold approximately 6.6%. The CDR3 runs 17 residues. The V segment lost 0 bases and the J segment 5 bases; nucleotides outside the gene matches: 3. Germline V lookup: CDR1 SGHDT, CDR2 YYEEEE. V is TRBV5-6 and J is TRBJ2-3, with 16 bases identical to TRBD2. The specimen sequenced was peripheral blood. The sequence derives from a woman aged 70-85 years with acute or convalescent COVID-19. The CDR3 spells CASSLAGTSGGGDTQYF. The CDR3 region has the DNA TGTGCCAGCAGCTTGGCCGGGACTAGCGGGGGGGGAGATACGCAGTATTTT.